This T cell receptor beta chain emerged from a study of T cell responses to AZD1222 COVID-19 vaccine. General observations from the study: Females outnumbered males among donors, who were mostly white British; clonal diversity was possibly underestimated.

This CDR3 is built from 14 residues. Germline V gives CDR1 ENHRY, CDR2 SYGVKD. V gave up 2 bases and J gave up 6 bases, with 12 bases separating them. The data were produced by immunoSEQ multiplex PCR, yet TCRdb's version contains in-frame clones alone and is incomplete. The table shows more than 70,000 clones, with around 83% occurring only once. With respect to this clone: Its antigen is not identified.

The sample in question was peripheral blood, obtained on day 0 of AZD1222 vaccination. The sequence was collected from an adult in good health. The chain couples TRBV10-3 to TRBJ2-3; D is unclear. The CDR3 nucleotides read TGTGCCATCAGTGAGGAACCCATCCCCGATACGCAGTATTTT. Its protein is CAISEEPIPDTQYF.